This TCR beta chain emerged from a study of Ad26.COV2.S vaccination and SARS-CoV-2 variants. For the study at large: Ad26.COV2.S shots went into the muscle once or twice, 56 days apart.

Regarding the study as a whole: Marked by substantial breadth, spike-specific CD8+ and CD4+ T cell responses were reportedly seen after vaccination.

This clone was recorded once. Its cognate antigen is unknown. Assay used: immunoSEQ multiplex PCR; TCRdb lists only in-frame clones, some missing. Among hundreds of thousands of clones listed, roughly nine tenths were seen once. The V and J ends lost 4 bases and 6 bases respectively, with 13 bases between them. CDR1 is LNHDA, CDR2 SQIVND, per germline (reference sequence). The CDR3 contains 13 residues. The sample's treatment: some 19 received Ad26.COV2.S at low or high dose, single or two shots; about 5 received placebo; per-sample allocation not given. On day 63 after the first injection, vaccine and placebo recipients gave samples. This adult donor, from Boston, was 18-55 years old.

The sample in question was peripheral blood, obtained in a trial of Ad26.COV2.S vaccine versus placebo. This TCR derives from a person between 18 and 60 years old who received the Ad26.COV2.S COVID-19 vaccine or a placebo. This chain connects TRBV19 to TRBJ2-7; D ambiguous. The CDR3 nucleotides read TGTGCCAGTAGTACCGACGGAACCGGCGAGCAGTACTTC. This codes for CASSTDGTGEQYF. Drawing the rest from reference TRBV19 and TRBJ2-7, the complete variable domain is DGGITQSPKYLFRKEGQNVTLSCEQNLNHDAMYWYRQDPGQGLRLIYYSQIVNDFQKGDIAEGYSVSREKKESFPLTVTSAQKNPTAFYLCASSTDGTGEQYFGPGTRLTVT.